This TCR beta chain was found in a study of blood T cell repertoires in COVID-19. Study overall: Collection of acute and convalescent COVID-19 samples took place in the United States, Italy and Spain. T cells, B-cell-depleted T cells, or PBMCs supplied cDNA or gDNA.

Per the authors' pipeline: Researchers report that nucleated cell counts were estimated from reference gene primer amplification. The assay was immunoSEQ multiplex PCR, and TCRdb's table has in-frame clones only and misses some. The DNA was the basis for D and trimming; V, J and clone size are from that table. The sample shows over 400,000 clones, roughly 91% of them seen only once. J was trimmed by 2 bases and V by 8 bases; bases with no gene match: 7. CDR1 MNHEY and CDR2 SMNVEV come from the germline V gene (reference sequence). This CDR3 region has 14 residues. The source of this sequence is a woman aged 45-65 years with COVID-19, enrolled during active disease. Sequencing input: peripheral blood. The chain links TRBV27 to TRBJ2-3; 7 bases are a match to TRBD2. The CDR3 spells CASGRDWFTDTQYF. Written as DNA, the CDR3 is TGTGCCAGCGGGAGGGACTGGTTCACAGATACGCAGTATTTT.